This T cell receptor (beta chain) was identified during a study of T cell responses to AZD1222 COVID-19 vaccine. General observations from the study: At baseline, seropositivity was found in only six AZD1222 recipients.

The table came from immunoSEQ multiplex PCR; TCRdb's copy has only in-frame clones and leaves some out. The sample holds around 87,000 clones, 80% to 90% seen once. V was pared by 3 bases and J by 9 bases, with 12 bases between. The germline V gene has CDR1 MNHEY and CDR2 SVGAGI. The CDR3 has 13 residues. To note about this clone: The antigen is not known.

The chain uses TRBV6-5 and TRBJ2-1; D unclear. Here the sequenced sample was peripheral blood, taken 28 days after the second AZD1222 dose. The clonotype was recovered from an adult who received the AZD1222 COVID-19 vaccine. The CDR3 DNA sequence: TGTGCCAGCAGTTATGAGCCGCTGGGTGAGCAGTTCTTC. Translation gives CASSYEPLGEQFF.